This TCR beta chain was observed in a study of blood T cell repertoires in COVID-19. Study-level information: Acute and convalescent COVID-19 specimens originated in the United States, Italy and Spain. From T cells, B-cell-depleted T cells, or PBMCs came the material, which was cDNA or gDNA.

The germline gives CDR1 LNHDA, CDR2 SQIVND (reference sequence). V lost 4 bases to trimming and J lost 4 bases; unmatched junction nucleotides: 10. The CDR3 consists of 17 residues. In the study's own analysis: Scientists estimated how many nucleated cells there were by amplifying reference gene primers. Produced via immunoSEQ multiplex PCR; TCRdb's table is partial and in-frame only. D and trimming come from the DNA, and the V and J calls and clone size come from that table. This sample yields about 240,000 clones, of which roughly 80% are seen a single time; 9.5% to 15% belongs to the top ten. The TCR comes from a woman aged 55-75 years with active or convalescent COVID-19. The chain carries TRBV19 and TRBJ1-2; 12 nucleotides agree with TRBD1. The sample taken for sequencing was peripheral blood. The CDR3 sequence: CASSTERDRGRAYGYTF. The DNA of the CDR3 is TGTGCCAGTAGTACAGAAAGGGACAGGGGGCGGGCCTATGGCTACACCTTC.